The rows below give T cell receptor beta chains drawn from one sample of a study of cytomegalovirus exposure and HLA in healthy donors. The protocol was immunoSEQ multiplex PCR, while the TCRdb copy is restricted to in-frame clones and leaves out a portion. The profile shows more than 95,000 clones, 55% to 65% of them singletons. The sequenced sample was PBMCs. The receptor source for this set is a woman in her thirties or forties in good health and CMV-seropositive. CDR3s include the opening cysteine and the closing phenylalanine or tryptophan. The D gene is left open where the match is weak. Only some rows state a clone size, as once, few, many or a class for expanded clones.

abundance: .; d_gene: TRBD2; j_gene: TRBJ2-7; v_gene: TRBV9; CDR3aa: CASSVELAGAEQYF; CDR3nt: TGTGCCAGCAGCGTAGAACTAGCGGGAGCCGAGCAGTACTTC
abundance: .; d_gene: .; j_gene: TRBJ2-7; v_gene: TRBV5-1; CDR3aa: CASSFGSLSGGYEQYF; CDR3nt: TGCGCCAGCAGCTTTGGCTCGCTATCAGGGGGGTACGAGCAGTACTTC
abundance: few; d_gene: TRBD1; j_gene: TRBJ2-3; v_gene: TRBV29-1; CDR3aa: CSVTGYTQYF; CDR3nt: TGCAGCGTGACAGGGTATACGCAGTATTTT
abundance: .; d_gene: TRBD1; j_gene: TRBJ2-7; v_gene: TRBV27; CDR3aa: CASSSMPGQGAAEQYF; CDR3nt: TGTGCCAGCAGTTCGATGCCGGGACAGGGGGCGGCCGAGCAGTACTTC
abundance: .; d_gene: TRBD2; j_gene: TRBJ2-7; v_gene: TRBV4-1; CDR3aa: CASSQRESNEQYF; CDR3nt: TGCGCCAGCAGCCAGCGGGAGTCAAACGAGCAGTACTTC
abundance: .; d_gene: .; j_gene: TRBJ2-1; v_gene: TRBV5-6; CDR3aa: CASSLKQGAYNEQFF; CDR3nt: TGTGCCAGCAGCTTGAAACAGGGCGCCTACAATGAGCAGTTCTTC
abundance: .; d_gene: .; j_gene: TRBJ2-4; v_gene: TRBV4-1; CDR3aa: CASSQGSGLAKNIQYF; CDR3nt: TGCGCCAGCAGCCAGGGTAGCGGTTTAGCCAAAAACATTCAGTACTTC
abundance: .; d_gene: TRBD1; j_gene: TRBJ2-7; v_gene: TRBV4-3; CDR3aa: CASSQDLTGTGANYEQYF; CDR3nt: TGCGCCAGCAGCCAGGACTTAACCGGGACAGGGGCGAATTACGAGCAGTACTTC
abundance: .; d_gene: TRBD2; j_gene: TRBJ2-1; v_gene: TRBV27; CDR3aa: CASSLRLGGLNEQFF; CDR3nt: TGTGCCAGCAGTTTAAGGTTGGGAGGGCTCAATGAGCAGTTCTTC
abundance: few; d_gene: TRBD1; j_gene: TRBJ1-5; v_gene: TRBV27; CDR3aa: CASSWGTGVQPQHF; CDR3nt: TGTGCCAGCAGTTGGGGGACAGGGGTTCAGCCCCAGCATTTT
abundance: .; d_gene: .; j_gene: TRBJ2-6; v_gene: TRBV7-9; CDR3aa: CSSSGHTGANVLTF; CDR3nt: TGTTCCAGCAGTGGTCACACCGGGGCCAACGTCCTGACTTTC
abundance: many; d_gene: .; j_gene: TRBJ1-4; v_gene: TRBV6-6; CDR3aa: CASSYSEKLFF; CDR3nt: TGTGCCAGCAGTTATTCGGAAAAACTGTTTTTT
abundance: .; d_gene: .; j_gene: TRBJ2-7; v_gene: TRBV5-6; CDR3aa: CASSPISGYEQYF; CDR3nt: TGTGCCAGCAGCCCGATCTCGGGCTACGAGCAGTACTTC
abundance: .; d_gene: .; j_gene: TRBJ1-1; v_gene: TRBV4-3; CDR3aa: CASSHGTADTEAFF; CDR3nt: TGCGCCAGCAGCCATGGGACTGCCGACACTGAAGCTTTCTTT
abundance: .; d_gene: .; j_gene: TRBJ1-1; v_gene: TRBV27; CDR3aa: CASSSWANTEAFF; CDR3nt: TGTGCCAGCAGTTCGTGGGCGAACACTGAAGCTTTCTTT
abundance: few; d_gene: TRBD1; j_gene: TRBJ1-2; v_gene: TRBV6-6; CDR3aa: CASRMGQDYGYTF; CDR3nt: TGTGCCAGCAGAATGGGACAGGACTATGGCTACACCTTC
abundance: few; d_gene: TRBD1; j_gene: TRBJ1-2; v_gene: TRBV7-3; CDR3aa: CASSLTAGGDYGYTF; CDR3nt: TGTGCCAGCAGCTTAACGGCAGGGGGCGATTATGGCTACACCTTC
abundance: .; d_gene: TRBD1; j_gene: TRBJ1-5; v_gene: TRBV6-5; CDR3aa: CASSRQGVRNQPQHF; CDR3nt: TGTGCCAGCAGTAGACAGGGAGTGCGAAATCAGCCCCAGCATTTT
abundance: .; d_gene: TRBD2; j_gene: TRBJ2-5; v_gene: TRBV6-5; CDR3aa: CASSSTSGAEGTQYF; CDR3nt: TGTGCCAGCAGTTCTACTAGCGGGGCGGAGGGGACCCAGTACTTC
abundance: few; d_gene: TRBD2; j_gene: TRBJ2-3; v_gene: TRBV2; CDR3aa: CASTTSGNTDTQYF; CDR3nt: TGTGCCAGTACGACTAGCGGGAACACAGATACGCAGTATTTT
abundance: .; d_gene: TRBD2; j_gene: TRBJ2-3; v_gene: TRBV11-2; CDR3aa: CASSSQTKASGSRTDTQYF; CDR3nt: TGTGCCAGCAGTTCGCAAACGAAGGCTAGCGGGAGTAGGACAGATACGCAGTATTTT
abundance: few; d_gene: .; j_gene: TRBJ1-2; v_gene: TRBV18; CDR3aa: CASSPPRLPGGYTF; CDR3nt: TGTGCCAGCTCACCACCGCGACTGCCGGGGGGCTACACCTTC
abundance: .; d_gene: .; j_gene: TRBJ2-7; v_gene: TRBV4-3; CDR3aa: CASSHAPGGTEAYEQYF; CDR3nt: TGCGCCAGCAGCCACGCCCCAGGAGGGACAGAAGCCTACGAGCAGTACTTC
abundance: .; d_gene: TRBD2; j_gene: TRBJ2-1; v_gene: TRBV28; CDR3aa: CASSLSGNNEQFF; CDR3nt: TGTGCCAGCAGTTTAAGCGGGAACAATGAGCAGTTCTTC
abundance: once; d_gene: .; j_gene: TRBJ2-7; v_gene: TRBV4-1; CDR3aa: CASSPRIPLEQYF; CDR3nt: TGCGCCAGCAGCCCGAGGATTCCTTTGGAGCAGTACTTC
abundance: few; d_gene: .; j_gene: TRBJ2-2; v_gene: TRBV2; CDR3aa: CASSESGNTGELFF; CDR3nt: TGTGCCAGCAGTGAATCCGGGAACACCGGGGAGCTGTTTTTT
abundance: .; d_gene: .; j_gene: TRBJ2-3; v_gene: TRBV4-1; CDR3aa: CASSQLYATDTQYF; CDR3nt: TGCGCCAGCAGCCAGCTCTACGCCACAGATACGCAGTATTTT
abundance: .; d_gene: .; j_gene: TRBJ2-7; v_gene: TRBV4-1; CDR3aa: CASSQDLGYEQYF; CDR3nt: TGCGCCAGCAGCCAAGATCTAGGATACGAGCAGTACTTC
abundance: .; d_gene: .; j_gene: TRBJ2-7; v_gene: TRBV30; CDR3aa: CAWTAGPTYEQYF; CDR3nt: TGTGCCTGGACGGCGGGACCGACATACGAGCAGTACTTC
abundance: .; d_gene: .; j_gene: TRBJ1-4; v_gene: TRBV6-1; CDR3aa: CACHRAPNEKLFF; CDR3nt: TGTGCCTGTCACAGGGCGCCTAATGAAAAACTGTTTTTT
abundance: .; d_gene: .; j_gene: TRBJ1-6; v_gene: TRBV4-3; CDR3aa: CASSRNDRNSPLHF; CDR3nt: TGCGCCAGCAGCCGGAATGACAGGAATTCACCCCTCCACTTT
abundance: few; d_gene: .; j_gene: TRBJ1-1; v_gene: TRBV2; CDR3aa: CASSVQGFLNTEAFF; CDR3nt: TGTGCCAGCAGTGTGCAGGGGTTCCTGAACACTGAAGCTTTCTTT
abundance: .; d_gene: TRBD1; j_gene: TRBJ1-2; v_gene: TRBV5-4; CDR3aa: CATLKGGQNYGYTF; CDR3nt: TGTGCCACCCTCAAAGGGGGACAGAACTATGGCTACACCTTC
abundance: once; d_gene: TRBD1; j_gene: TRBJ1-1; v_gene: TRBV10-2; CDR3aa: CASSASRDRGTEAFF; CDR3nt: TGCGCCAGCAGTGCATCCCGGGACAGGGGTACTGAAGCTTTCTTT
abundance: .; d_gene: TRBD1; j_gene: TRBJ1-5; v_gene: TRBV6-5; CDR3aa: CASSPRTGSNQPQHF; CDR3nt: TGTGCCAGCAGCCCCCGGACAGGCAGCAATCAGCCCCAGCATTTT
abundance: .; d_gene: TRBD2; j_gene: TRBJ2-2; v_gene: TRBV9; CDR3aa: CASSEAGSILEELFF; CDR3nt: TGTGCCAGCAGCGAAGCGGGGAGCATTCTTGAGGAGCTGTTTTTT
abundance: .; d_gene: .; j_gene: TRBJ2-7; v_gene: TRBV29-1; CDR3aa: CSVEAEGGAGDEQYF; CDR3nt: TGCAGCGTTGAAGCTGAGGGGGGGGCAGGCGACGAGCAGTACTTC
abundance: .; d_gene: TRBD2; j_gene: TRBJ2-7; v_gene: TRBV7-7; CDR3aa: CASSRGLAGDYEQYF; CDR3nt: TGTGCTAGCAGCCGCGGGCTAGCGGGAGACTACGAGCAGTACTTC
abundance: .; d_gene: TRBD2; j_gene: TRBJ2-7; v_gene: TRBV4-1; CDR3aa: CASSLMPGGGYEQYF; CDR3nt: TGCGCCAGCAGCCTTATGCCCGGGGGGGGGTACGAGCAGTACTTC
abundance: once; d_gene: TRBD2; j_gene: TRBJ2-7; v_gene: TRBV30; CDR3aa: CAWSVGGRVYEQYF; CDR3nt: TGTGCCTGGAGTGTTGGCGGGAGGGTCTACGAGCAGTACTTC
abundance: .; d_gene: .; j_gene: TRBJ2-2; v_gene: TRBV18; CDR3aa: CASSHRDVNTGELFF; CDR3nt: TGTGCCAGCTCACACAGGGACGTGAACACCGGGGAGCTGTTTTTT
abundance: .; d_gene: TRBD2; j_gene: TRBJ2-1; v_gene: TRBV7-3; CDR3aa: CASRSGTSKIHEQFF; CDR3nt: TGTGCCAGCAGATCCGGGACTAGCAAGATCCATGAGCAGTTCTTC
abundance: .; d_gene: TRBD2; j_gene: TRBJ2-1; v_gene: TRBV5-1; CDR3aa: CASSFVAGEPTGEQFF; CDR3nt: TGCGCCAGCAGCTTTGTAGCGGGAGAACCGACCGGGGAGCAGTTCTTC
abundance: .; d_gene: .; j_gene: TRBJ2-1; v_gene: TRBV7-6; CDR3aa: CASSFLAPINNEQFF; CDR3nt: TGTGCCAGCAGCTTCTTAGCGCCCATTAACAATGAGCAGTTCTTC
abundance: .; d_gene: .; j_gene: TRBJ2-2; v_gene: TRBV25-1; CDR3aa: CASGEFGSTGELFF; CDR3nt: TGTGCCAGCGGTGAATTCGGGAGCACCGGGGAGCTGTTTTTT
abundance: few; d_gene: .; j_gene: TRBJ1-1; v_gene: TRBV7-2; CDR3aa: CASSRDGGIAEAFF; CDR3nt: TGTGCCAGCAGCCGCGATGGGGGGATCGCTGAAGCTTTCTTT
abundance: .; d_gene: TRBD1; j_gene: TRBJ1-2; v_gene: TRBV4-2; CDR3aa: CASSQVGDRGPGYTF; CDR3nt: TGTGCCAGCAGCCAAGTAGGGGACAGGGGGCCTGGCTACACCTTC
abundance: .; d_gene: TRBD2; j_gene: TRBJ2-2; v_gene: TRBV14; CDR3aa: CASSLRHGSGMHTGELFF; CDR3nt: TGTGCCAGCAGCCTAAGACACGGTAGCGGGATGCACACCGGGGAGCTGTTTTTT